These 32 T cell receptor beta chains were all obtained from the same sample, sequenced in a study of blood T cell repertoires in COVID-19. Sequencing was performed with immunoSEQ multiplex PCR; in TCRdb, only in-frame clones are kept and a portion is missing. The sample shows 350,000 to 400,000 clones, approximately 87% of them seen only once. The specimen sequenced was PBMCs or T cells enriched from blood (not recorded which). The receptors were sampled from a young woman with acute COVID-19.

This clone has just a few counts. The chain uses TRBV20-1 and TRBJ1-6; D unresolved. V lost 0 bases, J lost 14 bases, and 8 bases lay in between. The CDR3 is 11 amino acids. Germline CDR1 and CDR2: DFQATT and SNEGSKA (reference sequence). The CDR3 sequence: CSAREFPALHF. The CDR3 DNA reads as TGCAGTGCTAGAGAGTTTCCTGCCCTCCACTTT.

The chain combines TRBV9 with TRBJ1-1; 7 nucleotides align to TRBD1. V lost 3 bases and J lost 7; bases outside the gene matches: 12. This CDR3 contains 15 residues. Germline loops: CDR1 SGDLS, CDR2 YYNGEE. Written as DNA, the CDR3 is TGTGCCAGCAGCGAGGAGGGGGCGATAGGGAATGAAGCTTTCTTT. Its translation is CASSEEGAIGNEAFF.

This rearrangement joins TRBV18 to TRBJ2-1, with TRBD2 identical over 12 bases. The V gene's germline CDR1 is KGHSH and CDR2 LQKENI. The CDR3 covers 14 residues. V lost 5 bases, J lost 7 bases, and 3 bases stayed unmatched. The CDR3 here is CASSSTSGGNEQFF. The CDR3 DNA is TGTGCCAGCTCATCGACTAGCGGGGGAAATGAGCAGTTCTTC.

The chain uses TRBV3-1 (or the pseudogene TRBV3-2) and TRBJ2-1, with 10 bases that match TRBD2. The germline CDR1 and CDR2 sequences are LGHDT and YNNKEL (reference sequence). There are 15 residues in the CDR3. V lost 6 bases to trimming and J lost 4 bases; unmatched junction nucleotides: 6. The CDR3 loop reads CASRTAGGLYNEQFF. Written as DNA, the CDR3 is TGTGCCAGCAGGACAGCGGGGGGGCTTTACAATGAGCAGTTCTTC.

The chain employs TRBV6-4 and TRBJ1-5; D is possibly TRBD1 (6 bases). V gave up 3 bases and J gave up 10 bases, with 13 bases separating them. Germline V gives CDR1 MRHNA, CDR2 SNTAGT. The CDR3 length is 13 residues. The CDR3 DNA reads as TGTGCCAGCAGTGAAACCCGGGGGGGCCCCCAGCATTTT. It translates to CASSETRGGPQHF.

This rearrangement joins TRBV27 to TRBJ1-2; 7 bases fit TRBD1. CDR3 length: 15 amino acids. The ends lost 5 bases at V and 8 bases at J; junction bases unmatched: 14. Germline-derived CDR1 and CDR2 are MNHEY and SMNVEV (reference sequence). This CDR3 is CASSPRQGSSGGYTF. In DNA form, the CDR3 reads TGTGCCAGCAGTCCTCGACAGGGCTCCAGTGGGGGCTACACCTTC.

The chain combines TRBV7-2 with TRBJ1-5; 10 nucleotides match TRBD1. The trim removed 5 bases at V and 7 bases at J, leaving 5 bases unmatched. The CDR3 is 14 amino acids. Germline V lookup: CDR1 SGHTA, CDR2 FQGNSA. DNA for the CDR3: TGTGCCAGCAGCAGAGGGGACAGGGGACAGCCCCAGCATTTT. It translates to CASSRGDRGQPQHF.

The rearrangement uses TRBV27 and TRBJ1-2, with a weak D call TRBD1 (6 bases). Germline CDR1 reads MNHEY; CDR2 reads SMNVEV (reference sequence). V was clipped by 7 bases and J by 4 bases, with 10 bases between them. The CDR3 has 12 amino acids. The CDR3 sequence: CASTGRGYGYTF. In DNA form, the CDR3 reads TGTGCCAGCACGGGCAGGGGCTATGGCTACACCTTC.

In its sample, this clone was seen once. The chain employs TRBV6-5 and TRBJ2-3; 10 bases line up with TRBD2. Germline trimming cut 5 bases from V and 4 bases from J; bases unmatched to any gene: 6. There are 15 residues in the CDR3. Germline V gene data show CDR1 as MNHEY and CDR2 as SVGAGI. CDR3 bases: TGTGCCAGCAGTAAGCAGCGGGGGGGGCCAGATACGCAGTATTTT. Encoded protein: CASSKQRGGPDTQYF.

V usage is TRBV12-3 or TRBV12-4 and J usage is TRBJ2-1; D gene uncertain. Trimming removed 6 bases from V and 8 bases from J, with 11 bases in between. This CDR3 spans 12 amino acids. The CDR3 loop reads CASRVWPDEQFF. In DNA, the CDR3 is TGTGCCAGCAGAGTTTGGCCCGATGAGCAGTTCTTC.

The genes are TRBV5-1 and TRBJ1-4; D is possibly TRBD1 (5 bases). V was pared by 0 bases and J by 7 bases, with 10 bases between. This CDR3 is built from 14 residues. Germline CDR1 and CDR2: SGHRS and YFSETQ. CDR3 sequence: CASSLAGSGEKLFF. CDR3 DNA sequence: TGCGCCAGCAGCTTGGCAGGGTCGGGTGAAAAACTGTTTTTT.

The CDR3, as DNA: TGCGCCAGCAGCTTGCACGGTCGCGGGGGGGCTTCAACCGGGGAGCTGTTTTTT. This translates into CASSLHGRGGASTGELFF. The chain combines TRBV5-1 with TRBJ2-2; 9 bases align to TRBD2. Germline V gene lookup returns CDR1 SGHRS and CDR2 YFSETQ. With 1 base clipped from V and 5 bases from J, the junction kept 12 bases outside the gene matches. CDR3 length: 18 residues.

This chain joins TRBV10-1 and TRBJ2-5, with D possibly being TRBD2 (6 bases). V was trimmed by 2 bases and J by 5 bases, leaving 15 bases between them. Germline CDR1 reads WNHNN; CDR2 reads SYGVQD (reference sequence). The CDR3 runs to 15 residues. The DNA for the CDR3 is TGCGCCAGCAGTGAGGTTAGCGGCAAACCGGAGACCCAGTACTTC. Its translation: CASSEVSGKPETQYF.

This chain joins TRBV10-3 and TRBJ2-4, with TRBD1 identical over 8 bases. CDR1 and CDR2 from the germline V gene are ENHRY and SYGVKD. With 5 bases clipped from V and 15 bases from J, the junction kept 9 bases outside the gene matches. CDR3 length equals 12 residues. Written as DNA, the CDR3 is TGTGCCATCAGTACGGACAGGGATTGGCTGTACTTC. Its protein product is CAISTDRDWLYF.

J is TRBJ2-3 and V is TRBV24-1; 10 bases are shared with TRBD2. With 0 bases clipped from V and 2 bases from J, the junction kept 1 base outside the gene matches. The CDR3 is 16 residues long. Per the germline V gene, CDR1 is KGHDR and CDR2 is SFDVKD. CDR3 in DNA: TGTGCCACCAGTGATTTGACTAGCGGGGCCACAGATACGCAGTATTTT. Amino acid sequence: CATSDLTSGATDTQYF.

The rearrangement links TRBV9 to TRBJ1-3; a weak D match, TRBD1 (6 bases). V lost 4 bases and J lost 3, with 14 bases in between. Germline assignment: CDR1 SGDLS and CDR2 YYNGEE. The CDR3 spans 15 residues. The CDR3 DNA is TGTGCCAGCAGCAAACAGGGAAATTTTGGAAACACCATATATTTT. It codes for CASSKQGNFGNTIYF.

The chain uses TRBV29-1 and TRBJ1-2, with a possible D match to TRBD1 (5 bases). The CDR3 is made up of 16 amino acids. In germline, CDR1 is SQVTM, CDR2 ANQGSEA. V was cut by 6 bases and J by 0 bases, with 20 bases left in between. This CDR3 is CSVAPGLPMSNYGYTF. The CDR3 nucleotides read TGCAGCGTCGCCCCGGGACTGCCAATGTCTAACTATGGCTACACCTTC.

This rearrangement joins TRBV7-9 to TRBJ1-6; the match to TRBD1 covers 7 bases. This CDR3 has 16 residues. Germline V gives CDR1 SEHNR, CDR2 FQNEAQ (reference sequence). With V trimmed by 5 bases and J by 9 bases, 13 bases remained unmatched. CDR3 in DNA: TGTGCCAGCAGCGCCGGACAGGCGGCTACCCCTTCACCCCTCCACTTT. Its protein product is CASSAGQAATPSPLHF.

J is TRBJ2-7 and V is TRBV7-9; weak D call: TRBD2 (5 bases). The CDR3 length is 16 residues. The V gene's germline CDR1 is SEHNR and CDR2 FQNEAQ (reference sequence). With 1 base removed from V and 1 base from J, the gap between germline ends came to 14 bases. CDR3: CASSLGETTLSYEQYF. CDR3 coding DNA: TGTGCCAGCAGCTTAGGCGAGACTACTCTTTCCTACGAGCAGTACTTC.

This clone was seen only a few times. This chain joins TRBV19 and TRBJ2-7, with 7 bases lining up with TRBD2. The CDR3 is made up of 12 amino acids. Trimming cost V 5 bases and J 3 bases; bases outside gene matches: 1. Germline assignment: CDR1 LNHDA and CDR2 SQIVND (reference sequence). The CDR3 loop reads CASSERGYEQYF. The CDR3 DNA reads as TGTGCCAGTAGTGAGCGGGGCTACGAGCAGTACTTC.

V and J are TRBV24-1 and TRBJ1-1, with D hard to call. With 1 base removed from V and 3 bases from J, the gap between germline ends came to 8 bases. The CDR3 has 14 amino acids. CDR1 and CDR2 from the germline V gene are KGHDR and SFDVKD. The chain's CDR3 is CATSDLIRDTEAFF. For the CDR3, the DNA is TGTGCCACCAGTGATTTAATCCGGGACACTGAAGCTTTCTTT.

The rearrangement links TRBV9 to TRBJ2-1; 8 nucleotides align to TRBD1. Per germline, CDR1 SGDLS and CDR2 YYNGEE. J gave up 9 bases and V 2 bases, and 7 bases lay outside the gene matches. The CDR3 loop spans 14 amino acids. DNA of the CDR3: TGTGCCAGCAGCGTGAGGACAGGGATGACTGAGCAGTTCTTC. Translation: CASSVRTGMTEQFF.

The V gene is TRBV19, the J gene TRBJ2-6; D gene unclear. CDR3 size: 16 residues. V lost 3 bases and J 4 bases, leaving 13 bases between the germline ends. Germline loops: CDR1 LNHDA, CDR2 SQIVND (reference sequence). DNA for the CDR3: TGTGCCAGTAGTATTACCTTCGTCGCGGGGGCCAACGTCCTGACTTTC. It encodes CASSITFVAGANVLTF.

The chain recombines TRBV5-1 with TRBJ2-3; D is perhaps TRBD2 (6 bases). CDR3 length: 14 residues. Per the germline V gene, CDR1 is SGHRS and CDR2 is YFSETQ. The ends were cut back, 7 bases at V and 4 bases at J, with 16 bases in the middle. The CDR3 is CASYGGGASDTQYF. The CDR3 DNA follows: TGCGCCAGCTATGGCGGCGGGGCGTCAGATACGCAGTATTTT.

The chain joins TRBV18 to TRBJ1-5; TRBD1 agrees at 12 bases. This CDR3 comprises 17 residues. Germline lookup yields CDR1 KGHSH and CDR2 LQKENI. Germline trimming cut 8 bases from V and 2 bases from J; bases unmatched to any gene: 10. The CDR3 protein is CASTPGQGAYRNQPQHF. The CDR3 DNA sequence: TGTGCCAGCACCCCGGGACAGGGGGCATATCGCAATCAGCCCCAGCATTTT. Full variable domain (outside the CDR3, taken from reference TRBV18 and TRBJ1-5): NAGVMQNPRHLVRRRGQEARLRCSPMKGHSHVYWYRQLPEEGLKFMVYLQKENIIDESGMPKERFSAEFPKEGPSILRIQQVVRGDSAAYFCASTPGQGAYRNQPQHFGDGTRLSIL.

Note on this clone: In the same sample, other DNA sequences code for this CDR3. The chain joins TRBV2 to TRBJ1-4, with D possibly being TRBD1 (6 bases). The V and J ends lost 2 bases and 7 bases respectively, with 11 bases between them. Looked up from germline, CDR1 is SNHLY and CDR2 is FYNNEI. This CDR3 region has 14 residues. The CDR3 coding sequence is TGTGCCAGCAGTGAAACAGGGAGGGGTGAAAAACTGTTTTTT. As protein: CASSETGRGEKLFF.

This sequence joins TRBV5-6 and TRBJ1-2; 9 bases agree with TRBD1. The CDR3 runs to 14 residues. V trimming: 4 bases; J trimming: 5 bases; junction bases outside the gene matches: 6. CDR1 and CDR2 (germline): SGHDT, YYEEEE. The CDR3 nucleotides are TGTGCCAGCAGCCCACAGGGGGCGCCTTATGGCTACACCTTC. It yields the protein CASSPQGAPYGYTF.

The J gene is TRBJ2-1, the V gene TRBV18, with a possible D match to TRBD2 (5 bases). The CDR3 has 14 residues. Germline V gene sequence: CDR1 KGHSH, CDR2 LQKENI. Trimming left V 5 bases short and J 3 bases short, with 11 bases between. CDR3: CASSGPRGYNEQFF. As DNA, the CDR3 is TGTGCCAGCTCAGGACCCCGGGGCTACAATGAGCAGTTCTTC. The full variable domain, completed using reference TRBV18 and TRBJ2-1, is NAGVMQNPRHLVRRRGQEARLRCSPMKGHSHVYWYRQLPEEGLKFMVYLQKENIIDESGMPKERFSAEFPKEGPSILRIQQVVRGDSAAYFCASSGPRGYNEQFFGPGTRLTVL.

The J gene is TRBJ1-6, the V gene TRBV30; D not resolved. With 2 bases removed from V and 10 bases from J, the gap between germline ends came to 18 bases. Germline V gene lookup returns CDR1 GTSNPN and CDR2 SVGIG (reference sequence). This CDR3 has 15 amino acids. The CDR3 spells CAWSPPGGSISPLHF. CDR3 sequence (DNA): TGTGCCTGGAGTCCTCCTGGAGGGTCGATCTCACCCCTCCACTTT.

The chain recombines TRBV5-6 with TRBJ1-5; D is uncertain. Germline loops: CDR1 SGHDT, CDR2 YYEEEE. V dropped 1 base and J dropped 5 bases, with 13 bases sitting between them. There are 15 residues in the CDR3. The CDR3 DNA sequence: TGTGCCAGCAGCTTGTACGGGGAAGATGATCAGCCCCAGCATTTT. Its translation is CASSLYGEDDQPQHF.

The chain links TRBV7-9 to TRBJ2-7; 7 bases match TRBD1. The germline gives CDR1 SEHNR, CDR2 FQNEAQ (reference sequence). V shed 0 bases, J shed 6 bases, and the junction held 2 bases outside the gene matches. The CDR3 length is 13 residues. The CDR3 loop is CASSLAYRGEQYF. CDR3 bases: TGTGCCAGCAGCTTAGCTTACAGGGGCGAGCAGTACTTC.

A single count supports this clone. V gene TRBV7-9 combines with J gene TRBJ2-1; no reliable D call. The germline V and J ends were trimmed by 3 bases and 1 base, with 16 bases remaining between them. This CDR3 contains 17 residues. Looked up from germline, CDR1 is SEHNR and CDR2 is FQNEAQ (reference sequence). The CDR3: CASSLELLISSYNEQFF. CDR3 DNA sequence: TGTGCCAGCAGCTTGGAGTTGCTGATATCTTCCTACAATGAGCAGTTCTTC. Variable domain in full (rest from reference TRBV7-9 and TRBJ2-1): DTGVSQNPRHKITKRGQNVTFRCDPISEHNRLYWYRQTLGQGPEFLTYFQNEAQLEKSRLLSDRFSAERPKGSFSTLEIQRTEQGDSAMYLCASSLELLISSYNEQFFGPGTRLTVL.